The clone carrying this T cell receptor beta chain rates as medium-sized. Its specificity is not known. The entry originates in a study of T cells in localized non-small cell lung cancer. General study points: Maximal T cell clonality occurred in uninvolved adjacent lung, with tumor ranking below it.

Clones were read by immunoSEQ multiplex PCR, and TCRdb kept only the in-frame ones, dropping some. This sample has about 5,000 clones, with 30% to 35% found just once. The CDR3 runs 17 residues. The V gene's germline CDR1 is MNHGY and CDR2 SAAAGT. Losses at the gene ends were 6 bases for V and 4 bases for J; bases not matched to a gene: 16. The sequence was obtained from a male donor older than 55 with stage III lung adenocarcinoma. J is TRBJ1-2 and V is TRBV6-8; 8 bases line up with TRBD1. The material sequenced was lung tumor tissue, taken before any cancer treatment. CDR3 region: CASRAWTGIKLGYGYTF. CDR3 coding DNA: TGTGCCAGCAGGGCTTGGACAGGGATTAAATTAGGCTATGGCTACACCTTC.